These 27 T cell receptor beta chains came from one sample sequenced in a study of tissue T cells after allogeneic stem cell transplantation. TCRdb's table, derived via immunoSEQ multiplex PCR, lists solely in-frame clones and lacks some. The table lists approximately 22,000 clones, around 77% of them singletons. Sequencing was performed on spleen. These receptors were obtained from a female BALB/c mouse in good health. This line is of MHC haplotype H2-d.

Comments on this clone: Any gene name here is a mouse gene name. From the germline J gene comes the end of the CDR3, since the read stops 1 residue before it. The chain uses TRBV5 and TRBJ2-3; tentative D call: TRBD2 (6 bases). This CDR3 spans 14 amino acids. Germline values: CDR1 LGHNA, CDR2 YNLKQL (reference sequence). V gave up 1 base and J gave up 3 bases, with 8 bases separating them. Partial CDR3 DNA: TGTGCCAGCAGCCAAGTGGGGGAGGCAGAAACGCTGTAT. Its protein product is CASSQVGEAETLY. The full-length CDR3 reads as CASSQVGEAETLYF.

Details on this clone: Here the gene names and germline are mouse. From the germline J gene comes the end of the CDR3, since the read stops 1 residue before it. The genes are TRBV31 and TRBJ2-2, with D possibly TRBD2 on 7 matching bases. This CDR3 spans 15 amino acids. Germline V CDR1 and CDR2: GKSSPN, SITVG. V was shortened by 0 bases and J by 1 base, with 9 bases between the two germline ends. The CDR3 here is CAWSLGGRNTGQLYF. CDR3 bases read: TGTGCCTGGAGTCTTGGGGGGCGAAACACCGGGCAGCTCTAC.

Worth noting for this clone: Germline and genes here are mouse. The CDR3 end lies 1 residue beyond the end of the read and is filled in from the germline J gene. This rearrangement joins TRBV13-2 to TRBJ2-5, with TRBD1 identical over 8 bases. V lost 2 bases, J lost 6 bases, and 2 bases stayed unmatched. Germline V lookup: CDR1 NNHNN, CDR2 SYGAGS (reference sequence). This CDR3 comprises 13 residues. The CDR3 is CASGDRGHDTQYF. The CDR3 DNA, read in part, is TGTGCCAGCGGTGACAGGGGGCACGACACCCAGTAC.

This clone was picked up a small number of times. Mouse gene names apply. The read ends 1 residue shy of where the CDR3 ends; the end is completed using the germline J gene. The V and J genes are TRBV1 and TRBJ1-4, with a possible D match to TRBD1 (5 bases). The V end lost 1 base, the J end lost 6 bases, and 12 bases lay between the germline ends. Germline lookup yields CDR1 NSQYPW and CDR2 LRSPGD (reference sequence). This CDR3 comprises 15 residues. The CDR3 spells CTCSAAQGGDERLFF. The CDR3 bases that were read are TGCACCTGCAGTGCAGCTCAGGGAGGGGACGAAAGATTATTT.

Points on this clone: The gene names given are mouse names. The read is 1 residue too short to cover the CDR3 end, so that end is filled in from the germline J gene. The chain joins TRBV13-2 to TRBJ2-2; D unclear. V was clipped by 0 bases and J by 1 base, with 7 bases between them. This CDR3 spans 15 amino acids. Germline V gene sequence: CDR1 NNHNN, CDR2 SYGAGS (reference sequence). The sequenced part of the CDR3 DNA is TGTGCCAGCGGTGATGCCAGGCTAAACACCGGGCAGCTCTAC. It encodes CASGDARLNTGQLY. The entire CDR3 is CASGDARLNTGQLYF.

As regards this clone: The gene symbols are mouse symbols. Sequencing ends 1 residue short of the CDR3 end; the germline J gene provides the rest. The rearrangement links TRBV29 to TRBJ2-4, with D hard to call. The germline CDR1 and CDR2 sequences are MSHET and SYDVDS. CDR3 length: 12 amino acids. Trimming removed 6 bases from V and 3 bases from J, with 7 bases in between. The sequenced part of the CDR3 DNA is TGTGCTAGCAGCGGACGGCAAAACACCTTGTAC. Protein product: CASSGRQNTLY. The full CDR3 reads CASSGRQNTLYF.

A word on this clone: Germline and genes here are mouse. The read comes to an end 1 residue before the CDR3 does, leaving the germline J gene to fill in the end. This chain uses TRBV3 with TRBJ2-7, with D perhaps matching TRBD1 (5 bases). CDR3 size: 12 residues. From germline, CDR1 is SNHLY and CDR2 FYNGKV (reference sequence). Trimming stripped 5 bases from V and 5 bases from J, with 10 bases between. The DNA read from the CDR3 is TGTGCCAGCAGCCTGGACAAAAATGAACAGTAC. Its protein is CASSLDKNEQY. The complete CDR3 sequence is CASSLDKNEQYF.

A word on this clone: Germline and genes here are mouse. The read terminates 1 residue before the CDR3 end, so the remaining end is supplied by the germline J gene. The chain employs TRBV19 and TRBJ1-1; 9 nucleotides agree with TRBD1. V trimming: 6 bases; J trimming: 4 bases; junction bases outside the gene matches: 4. The CDR3 is 13 residues long. Looked up from germline, CDR1 is FNHDT and CDR2 is SITEND (reference sequence). The CDR3 DNA, read in part, is TGTGCCAGCACCCGACAGGGGGGCACAGAAGTCTTC. Protein: CASTRQGGTEVF. The CDR3 as a whole reads CASTRQGGTEVFF.

As to this clone: Each gene name is a mouse one. The missing CDR3 end, 1 residue past where the read stops, is filled in from the germline J gene. The chain links TRBV2 to TRBJ2-1, with a weak D call TRBD2 (6 bases). From germline, CDR1 is LGHNA and CDR2 YSYQKL. The CDR3 extends over 15 amino acids. Trimming pared 1 base from V and 1 base from J, leaving 8 bases between. The CDR3 bases that were read are TGTGCCAGCAGCCAAGGAGGACTGAACTATGCTGAGCAGTTC. This translates into CASSQGGLNYAEQF. The full CDR3 protein is CASSQGGLNYAEQFF.

About this clone: Mouse gene names and germline throughout. The read halts 1 residue ahead of the CDR3 end, with the missing end drawn from the germline J gene. J is TRBJ2-5 and V is TRBV2; no firm D call. V lost 1 base and J lost 5, with 4 bases in between. This CDR3 spans 12 amino acids. Germline CDR1 and CDR2: LGHNA and YSYQKL. The CDR3 here is CASSQGRDTQYF. CDR3 DNA, as far as it was read: TGTGCCAGCAGCCAAGGAAGAGACACCCAGTAC.

A word on this clone: Mouse names are used for the genes. Read coverage stops 1 residue before the CDR3 terminus; the germline J gene supplies the remainder. This chain links TRBV16 with TRBJ2-5; D remains unclear. Germline CDR1 and CDR2: SGHSA and FRNQAP. V lost 0 bases and J lost 2, with 6 bases in between. The CDR3 runs to 14 residues. CDR3 amino acids: CASSLEASQDTQYF. The sequenced CDR3 bases are TGTGCAAGCAGCTTAGAGGCCAGCCAAGACACCCAGTAC.

Of note for this clone: Genes and germline are mouse. The CDR3 is cut off 1 residue early in the read; its end comes from the germline J gene. This rearrangement joins TRBV19 to TRBJ2-5; 8 bases are a match to TRBD2. V trimming: 1 base; J trimming: 6 bases; junction bases outside the gene matches: 7. From germline, CDR1 is FNHDT and CDR2 SITEND (reference sequence). The length of the CDR3 is 15 residues. CDR3 DNA (partial): TGTGCCAGCAGTATAAACTGGGGGATGGGGGACACCCAGTAC. This sequence encodes CASSINWGMGDTQY. The full-length CDR3 reads as CASSINWGMGDTQYF.

About this clone itself: Any gene name here is a mouse gene name. The sequenced CDR3 bases are TGTGGTGCTAGGGACCCCGCAAACACCGGGCAGCTCTAC. Translated: CGARDPANTGQLY. The entire CDR3 protein is CGARDPANTGQLYF. This rearrangement joins TRBV20 to TRBJ2-2; D unresolved. The CDR3 goes on 1 residue after the read ends, and that part is filled in from the germline J gene. CDR3 length equals 14 residues. Germline loops: CDR1 GFQATS, CDR2 STVNSAI. Trimming removed 0 bases at V and 0 bases at J, with 5 bases between.

This clone was counted once. Here the gene names and germline are mouse. Coverage ceases 1 residue before the CDR3 finishes, and the germline J gene fills in the end. The chain carries TRBV20 and TRBJ2-3, with 9 nucleotides matching TRBD2. Germline V CDR1 and CDR2: GFQATS, STVNSAI. The CDR3 totals 15 residues. V was pared by 2 bases and J by 2 bases, with 5 bases of the junction left unmatched. CDR3 bases read: TGTGGTGCTAGGACTGGGGGGTTTGATGCAGAAACGCTGTAT. Residues: CGARTGGFDAETLY. The whole CDR3 is CGARTGGFDAETLYF.

Of note for this clone: Genes and germline come from the mouse. Incomplete CDR3 DNA: TGTGCCAGCGGTGATGCCGGGACAGGGGGCCACACCGGGCAGCTCTAC. Protein product: CASGDAGTGGHTGQLY. The entire CDR3 protein reads CASGDAGTGGHTGQLYF. The rearrangement links TRBV13-2 to TRBJ2-2; TRBD1 matches at 12 bases. The read gets to within 1 residue of the CDR3 end, and the germline J gene fills in the rest. V was clipped by 0 bases and J by 3 bases; unmatched bases: 3. This CDR3 contains 17 residues. In germline, CDR1 is NNHNN, CDR2 SYGAGS (reference sequence).

On this clone: Mouse germline and gene names are used. CDR3 DNA (partial): TGTGGTGCTAGGGACTGGGAAGACACCCAGTAC. Amino acids: CGARDWEDTQY. The whole CDR3 region reads CGARDWEDTQYF. The chain has TRBV20 and TRBJ2-5; D possibly corresponds to TRBD2 (5 bases). The read is 1 residue too short to cover the CDR3 end, so that end is filled in from the germline J gene. Trimming took 0 bases from V and 4 from J, leaving 5 bases between them. Germline-derived CDR1 and CDR2 are GFQATS and STVNSAI. The length of the CDR3 is 12 residues.

As concerns this clone: Genes and germline are mouse. With the read ending 1 residue before the CDR3 end, the germline J gene is used to fill in that end. J is TRBJ1-1 and V is TRBV13-1; 9 positions agree with TRBD1. This CDR3 is built from 15 residues. CDR1 and CDR2 (germline): NSHNY, SYGAGN. Trimming removed 3 bases from V and 1 base from J; junction bases left unmatched: 4. Incomplete CDR3 DNA: TGTGCCAGCAGTGCCGACAGGGGGGGGAACACAGAAGTCTTC. Translated, it gives CASSADRGGNTEVF. The complete CDR3 reads CASSADRGGNTEVFF.

Details on this clone: Genes and germline come from the mouse. The read gets to within 1 residue of the CDR3 end, and the germline J gene fills in the rest. The chain employs TRBV20 and TRBJ2-7, with 9 nucleotides matching TRBD2. The CDR3 has 13 amino acids. Trimming at V came to 6 bases and at J to 3 bases, leaving 6 bases not matched to a gene. CDR1 and CDR2 (germline): GFQATS, STVNSAI. The covered CDR3 bases are TGTGGTGCAAAGACTGGGGGCATCTATGAACAGTAC. Translating it yields CGAKTGGIYEQY. The complete CDR3 sequence is CGAKTGGIYEQYF.

This clone was seen a few times. Gene and germline names: mouse. Read sequence stops 1 residue before the CDR3 end, and the germline J gene provides the missing end. The J gene is TRBJ2-7, the V gene TRBV1; D gene unclear. There are 14 residues in the CDR3. Trimming removed 0 bases at V and 0 bases at J, with 6 bases between. Germline V gene sequence: CDR1 NSQYPW, CDR2 LRSPGD (reference sequence). Partial CDR3 DNA: TGCACCTGCAGTGCAGACAGAAACTCCTATGAACAGTAC. Translated: CTCSADRNSYEQY. The whole CDR3 region reads CTCSADRNSYEQYF.

A few counts support this clone. Genes and germline come from the mouse. The DNA ends 1 residue before the CDR3 does, and the rest of the CDR3 is filled in from the germline J gene. The V gene is TRBV13-3, the J gene TRBJ2-1; TRBD1 is a possible D gene (6 bases). CDR3 length equals 15 residues. V lost 5 bases to trimming and J lost 0 bases, with 12 bases between them. From germline, CDR1 is NNHDY and CDR2 SYVADS. CDR3 amino acids: CASRWTDSNYAEQFF. Incomplete CDR3 DNA: TGTGCCAGCAGATGGACAGACTCTAACTATGCTGAGCAGTTC.

For this clone: Mouse germline and gene names are used. The read ends 1 residue early relative to the CDR3; the germline J gene fills the gap. The J gene is TRBJ1-1, the V gene TRBV3, with unresolved D. The germline V gene encodes CDR1 SNHLY and CDR2 FYNGKV (reference sequence). The CDR3 has 11 residues. V gave up 7 bases and J gave up 1 base, with 4 bases separating them. CDR3 region: CASTRNTEVFF. CDR3 DNA (partial): TGTGCCAGCACCAGAAACACAGAAGTCTTC. The full variable domain, rest sourced from reference TRBV3 and TRBJ1-1, is GPKVLQIPSHQIIDMGQMVTLNCDPVSNHLYFYWYKQILGQQMEFLVNFYNGKVMEKSKLFKDQFSVERPDGSYFTLKIQPTALEDSAVYFCASTRNTEVFFGKGTRLTVV.

Regarding this clone: Gene and germline names: mouse. Sequencing ends 1 residue short of the CDR3 end; the germline J gene provides the rest. This chain links TRBV4 with TRBJ2-1, with 8 bases matching TRBD2. The CDR3 is made up of 14 amino acids. J gave up 3 bases and V 5 bases, and 3 bases lay outside the gene matches. The germline V gene has CDR1 LGHDT and CDR2 YNNKQL (reference sequence). The DNA read from the CDR3 is TGTGCCAGCAGCAAGGGACTGGTCTATGCTGAGCAGTTC. Translating it yields CASSKGLVYAEQF. In full, the CDR3 reads CASSKGLVYAEQFF.

Concerning this clone itself: Gene names and germline refer to mouse. Read data end 1 residue before the CDR3 end; the end is taken from the germline J gene. The chain combines TRBV1 with TRBJ1-2, with 8 bases that match TRBD1. The CDR3 is made up of 16 amino acids. The V gene's germline CDR1 is NSQYPW and CDR2 LRSPGD (reference sequence). After removal of 0 bases from V and 4 bases from J, the junction contained 7 bases not matched to a gene. This chain's CDR3 is CTCSADQDRAGSDYTF. CDR3 bases read: TGCACCTGCAGTGCAGATCAGGACAGGGCTGGCTCCGACTACACC. Full variable domain (missing parts from reference TRBV1 and TRBJ1-2): VTLLEQNPRWRLVPRGQAVNLRCILKNSQYPWMSWYQQDLQKQLQWLFTLRSPGDKEVKSLPGADYLATRVTDTELRLQVANMSQGRTLYCTCSADQDRAGSDYTFGSGTRLLVI.

On this clone itself: Mouse gene names apply. The read stops 1 residue short of the end of the CDR3; the missing end is completed from the germline J gene. V is TRBV3 and J is TRBJ2-5; either TRBD1 or TRBD2 may fit D (5 bases each). The germline CDR1 and CDR2 sequences are SNHLY and FYNGKV (reference sequence). The CDR3 has 14 residues. Trimming took off 0 bases at V and 5 bases at J, with 9 bases between the two ends. CDR3 DNA (partial): TGTGCCAGCAGCTTAGCGCCGGGGCCAGACACCCAGTAC. It specifies CASSLAPGPDTQY. The whole CDR3 sequence reads CASSLAPGPDTQYF.

To note about this clone: Gene names are the mouse ones. The DNA ends 1 residue before the CDR3 does, and the rest of the CDR3 is filled in from the germline J gene. This chain uses TRBV16 with TRBJ2-5, with D perhaps being TRBD1 or TRBD2 (5 bases each). The V and J ends lost 1 base and 4 bases respectively, with 12 bases between them. The CDR3 is 15 amino acids. Germline-derived CDR1 and CDR2 are SGHSA and FRNQAP. Partial CDR3 DNA: TGTGCAAGCAGCTTAGGGATGGGGCTGGAAGACACCCAGTAC. Translation gives CASSLGMGLEDTQY. The full CDR3 protein reads CASSLGMGLEDTQYF.

This clone has a single count. The gene names given are mouse names. The CDR3 end falls 1 residue outside the read, so it is completed with the germline J gene. This sequence joins TRBV13-2 and TRBJ2-3, with 9 positions matching TRBD1. The CDR3 runs to 16 residues. The junction had 4 bases not matched to a gene; V was cut back by 1 base and J by 1 base. Per the germline V gene, CDR1 is NNHNN and CDR2 is SYGAGS (reference sequence). The sequenced CDR3 bases are TGTGCCAGCGGTGATTGGGGACAGGGTGGTGCAGAAACGCTGTAT. The encoded protein is CASGDWGQGGAETLY. The entire CDR3 is CASGDWGQGGAETLYF.

To note about this clone: The gene names given are mouse names. The read finishes 1 residue shy of the CDR3 end, and the germline J gene is used to complete it. This chain joins TRBV20 and TRBJ2-5; 7 positions match TRBD1. J was trimmed by 2 bases and V by 6 bases; bases with no gene match: 8. This CDR3 is built from 14 residues. The germline gives CDR1 GFQATS, CDR2 STVNSAI. The CDR3 spells CGARQGEIQDTQYF. CDR3 DNA, as far as it was read: TGTGGTGCAAGACAGGGAGAAATCCAAGACACCCAGTAC.